Listed here are 10 T cell receptor beta chains from one sample, sequenced in a study of breast tumors, draining lymph nodes, adjacent tissues. TCRdb reprocessed the multiplex PCR reads with MiXCR, giving one entry per CDR3 protein. This table has just under 65,000 distinct CDR3 sequences, less than 60% appearing once. The sample comprised breast tumor tissue. These receptors came from a female donor with breast cancer. Some clones in this sample may be carry-over from other donors' samples.

Details on this clonotype: The CDR3 does not close with the conserved phenylalanine or tryptophan, likely indicating a read error. The J gene is TRBJ2-6, the V gene TRBV5-1, with D unresolved. Per germline, CDR1 SGHRS and CDR2 YFSETQ. V was shortened by 1 base and J by 4 bases, with 9 bases between the two germline ends. This CDR3 spans 15 amino acids. CDR3 coding DNA: TGCGCCAGCAGCTTGAGGGTTACAGGGGCCAACGTCCTGACTTCC. Its protein is CASSLRVTGANVLTS.

This clonotype was seen many times. The genes are TRBV6-2 or TRBV6-3 and TRBJ2-5, with 8 bases that match TRBD2. Per germline, CDR1 MNHEY and CDR2 SVGEGT. The ends lost 4 bases at V and 0 bases at J; junction bases unmatched: 10. The CDR3 extends over 17 amino acids. Written as DNA, the CDR3 is TGTGCCAGCAGTTCCCCCCCCGGGCGGGGGGACCAAGAGACCCAGTACTTC. It translates to CASSSPPGRGDQETQYF.

This chain uses TRBV5-4 with TRBJ2-7; perhaps TRBD1 as D (6 bases). Per germline, CDR1 SGHNT and CDR2 YYREEE (reference sequence). The V gene lost 4 bases and the J gene lost 0 bases, with 11 bases spanning the gap. The CDR3 is made up of 14 amino acids. In DNA form, the CDR3 reads TGTGCCAGCAGCGCCTTAGGGGGCTCCTACGAGCAGTACTTC. Translated: CASSALGGSYEQYF.

Relative to its sample, this clonotype is medium-sized. CDR3 loop: CASSVGQGGDEQYF. The DNA of the CDR3 is TGTGCCAGCAGCGTCGGTCAGGGAGGGGACGAGCAGTACTTC. The chain combines TRBV9 with TRBJ2-7, with 7 bases that match TRBD2. The CDR3 runs to 14 residues. CDR1 is SGDLS and CDR2 is YYNGEE in the germline V gene. The V and J ends lost 2 bases and 5 bases, in that order; junction bases with no gene match: 7.

This clonotype was observed many times. This rearrangement joins TRBV28 to TRBJ1-2; D might be TRBD1 (6 bases). This CDR3 comprises 14 residues. Germline V gene data show CDR1 as MDHEN and CDR2 as SYDVKM. Deletions cut 1 base from V and 5 bases from J, with 11 bases between. CDR3 bases: TGTGCCAGCAGTTTATACGGGGGCCGGTATGGCTACACCTTC. It yields the protein CASSLYGGRYGYTF.

The genes are TRBV7-2 and TRBJ2-3, with 10 bases aligning to TRBD2. The V gene's germline CDR1 is SGHTA and CDR2 FQGNSA. V shed 6 bases and J 4 bases; nucleotides not matched to a gene: 7. This CDR3 contains 15 residues. This chain's CDR3 is CASSAGLAGADTQYF. The CDR3 nucleotides read TGTGCCAGCAGTGCGGGGCTAGCGGGAGCAGATACGCAGTATTTT. Combining the CDR3 with reference TRBV7-2 and TRBJ2-3 gives the whole variable domain GAGVSQSPSNKVTEKGKDVELRCDPISGHTALYWYRQSLGQGLEFLIYFQGNSAPDKSGLPSDRFSAERTGGSVSTLTIQRTQQEDSAVYLCASSAGLAGADTQYFGPGTRLTVL.

Note on this clonotype: One base away lies a much larger clone, so this may be a sequencing read error. The chain carries TRBV30 and TRBJ1-3; D unresolved. The CDR3 runs to 15 residues. Per germline, CDR1 GTSNPN and CDR2 SVGIG (reference sequence). CDR3 nucleotide sequence: TGTGCCTGGAGTACCCTCTCCCCGAAGGGAAGCACCATATATTTT. Amino acids: CAWSTLSPKGSTIYF.

The chain employs TRBV20-1 and TRBJ2-1; the D gene is possibly TRBD2 (6 bases). CDR3 length: 13 amino acids. The germline V gene encodes CDR1 DFQATT and CDR2 SNEGSKA (reference sequence). V was clipped by 2 bases and J by 4 bases, with 9 bases between them. In nucleotides, the CDR3 is TGCAGTGCTAGACTTAGCGGATACAATGAGCAGTTCTTC. Translating it yields CSARLSGYNEQFF.

The chain links TRBV20-1 to TRBJ1-4; maybe TRBD1 (5 bases). The CDR3 contains 13 residues. The V end was cut by 6 bases, the J end by 8 bases, with 16 bases between. CDR1 and CDR2 from the germline V gene are DFQATT and SNEGSKA (reference sequence). In DNA, the CDR3 is TGCAGTGCGTCACGGGACCTCAACGAAAAACTGTTTTTT. Translation gives CSASRDLNEKLFF.

This chain joins TRBV19 and TRBJ2-7, with 14 nucleotides matching TRBD2. The CDR3 spans 15 residues. V gave up 5 bases and J gave up 4 bases; unmatched junction bases: 4. The germline V gene encodes CDR1 LNHDA and CDR2 SQIVND (reference sequence). The CDR3 nucleotides read TGTGCCAGTAGTTTCGGGACTAGCGGGAGTTACGAGCAGTACTTC. Encoded protein: CASSFGTSGSYEQYF.